This T cell receptor beta chain was recorded in a study of cytomegalovirus exposure and HLA in healthy donors. Study outcomes and limitations: Evidence from a later analysis indicated that most CMV-associated TCR beta chains looked HLA-restricted. For most TCR sequences rarity was the rule, although some public TCRs occurred in many donors.

The PCR used 60 Vbeta and 13 Jbeta primers. Data came from immunoSEQ multiplex PCR; TCRdb stores just in-frame clones and leaves some out. The sample lists some 150,000 clones; more than 65% were seen once. The table lists this clone with a few counts. Its specificity is not known. The CDR3 sequence is 11 residues long. Germline CDR1 MNHNY, CDR2 SVGAGI (reference sequence). V was clipped by 8 bases and J by 2 bases, with 6 bases between them. Material for sequencing was PBMCs. The sequence was collected from a woman in her forties or fifties in good health and CMV-seronegative. The chain recombines TRBV6-6 with TRBJ1-1; no definite D call. This CDR3 reads CASGGNTEAFF. CDR3 in DNA: TGTGCCAGCGGTGGCAACACTGAAGCTTTCTTT.